The 30 T cell receptor beta chains presented below share a single source sample, sequenced in a study of cytomegalovirus exposure and HLA in healthy donors. PCR involved 60 Vbeta and 13 Jbeta primers. Clones were sequenced by immunoSEQ multiplex PCR, and TCRdb holds only the in-frame ones, with some missing. The repertoire has about 130,000 clones, 83% of them found once; the top ten carry approximately 3.8%. Sequenced input: PBMCs. These receptors all come from a woman aged 35 to 49 in good health and CMV-seropositive.

In nucleotides, the CDR3 is TGTGCCAGCAGCAACAGCGGTAGCACAGATACGCAGTATTTT. It translates to CASSNSGSTDTQYF. The chain recombines TRBV5-6 with TRBJ2-3; D is perhaps TRBD2 (5 bases). Trimming pared 4 bases from V and 0 bases from J, leaving 9 bases between. Germline V gene data show CDR1 as SGHDT and CDR2 as YYEEEE. The CDR3 has 14 residues.

This sequence joins TRBV30 and TRBJ1-5; D gene unclear. The ends were cut back, 7 bases at V and 0 bases at J, with 13 bases in the middle. This CDR3 is built from 14 residues. Per the germline V gene, CDR1 is GTSNPN and CDR2 is SVGIG (reference sequence). This chain's CDR3 is CALGEGHSNQPQHF. In DNA form, the CDR3 reads TGTGCCTTGGGTGAGGGTCATAGCAATCAGCCCCAGCATTTT.

V usage is TRBV9 and J usage is TRBJ2-7, with D possibly TRBD1 on 6 matching bases. Germline V gives CDR1 SGDLS, CDR2 YYNGEE. Trimming pared 2 bases from V and 3 bases from J, leaving 15 bases between. The CDR3 sequence is 15 residues long. CDR3 in amino acids: CASSVASGTFYEQYF. The CDR3 region has the DNA TGTGCCAGCAGCGTGGCATCCGGGACATTCTACGAGCAGTACTTC.

The CDR3, as DNA: TGTGCCAGCAGTGAAGTCGGGGACAGCTCCTACGAGCAGTACTTC. It yields the protein CASSEVGDSSYEQYF. V gene TRBV6-1 combines with J gene TRBJ2-7; the match to TRBD1 covers 7 bases. Unmatched junction bases numbered 3, after V lost 1 base and J lost 0 bases. This CDR3 comprises 15 residues. CDR1 and CDR2 from the germline V gene are MNHNS and SASEGT.

The rearrangement joins TRBV7-9 to TRBJ1-1; D unclear. Germline CDR1 and CDR2: SEHNR and FQNEAQ (reference sequence). Trimming removed 9 bases from V and 1 base from J, with 12 bases in between. This CDR3 region has 13 residues. As DNA, the CDR3 is TGTGCCAGTAAAGGAGCTCAGAACACTGAAGCTTTCTTT. Its protein is CASKGAQNTEAFF.

This chain uses TRBV9 with TRBJ1-3, with D perhaps matching TRBD1 (6 bases). Trimming removed 3 bases at V and 0 bases at J, with 10 bases between. The CDR3 sequence is 15 residues long. CDR1 is SGDLS, CDR2 YYNGEE, per germline. CDR3 nucleotides: TGTGCCAGCAGCGATACAGGGTTCTCTGGAAACACCATATATTTT. It codes for CASSDTGFSGNTIYF.

The table lists this clone with a few counts. The genes are TRBV29-1 and TRBJ1-1, with D maybe TRBD1 (6 bases). The CDR3 contains 12 residues. V gave up 7 bases and J gave up 0 bases, with 9 bases separating them. Germline V CDR1 and CDR2: SQVTM, ANQGSEA. CDR3 residues: CSGTGLNTEAFF. CDR3 bases: TGCAGCGGTACAGGGTTGAACACTGAAGCTTTCTTT. The entire variable domain, with the rest obtained from reference TRBV29-1 and TRBJ1-1, is as follows: SAVISQKPSRDICQRGTSLTIQCQVDSQVTMMFWYRQQPGQSLTLIATANQGSEATYESGFVIDKFPISRPNLTFSTLTVSNMSPEDSSIYLCSGTGLNTEAFFGQGTRLTVV.

This chain joins TRBV28 and TRBJ2-1; perhaps TRBD2 as D (6 bases). There are 15 residues in the CDR3. Trimming took 7 bases from V and 6 from J, leaving 19 bases between them. CDR1 is MDHEN, CDR2 SYDVKM, per germline. The CDR3 sequence is CASTQIGGMVNEQFF. The CDR3 DNA reads TGTGCCAGCACTCAAATCGGGGGAATGGTCAATGAGCAGTTCTTC.

This clone has only a few counts. The chain couples TRBV5-1 to TRBJ2-3, with no clear D. V was trimmed by 3 bases and J by 0 bases, leaving 5 bases between them. From germline, CDR1 is SGHRS and CDR2 YFSETQ. The CDR3 runs 13 residues. The CDR3 DNA is TGCGCCAGCAGCTCTCAGAGCACAGATACGCAGTATTTT. Its translation: CASSSQSTDTQYF.

The CDR3 DNA reads as TGTGCCAGTAGTATACTAGCGGGGGTGAATGAGCAGTTCTTC. This translates into CASSILAGVNEQFF. This chain uses TRBV19 with TRBJ2-1; 10 positions agree with TRBD2. The CDR3 runs 14 residues. With 2 bases clipped from V and 7 bases from J, the junction kept 2 bases outside the gene matches. Germline V gives CDR1 LNHDA, CDR2 SQIVND (reference sequence).

The chain links TRBV19 to TRBJ1-2; weak D call: TRBD1 (5 bases). V was trimmed by 9 bases and J by 7 bases, leaving 15 bases between them. This CDR3 has 12 amino acids. Looked up from germline, CDR1 is LNHDA and CDR2 is SQIVND (reference sequence). CDR3 DNA: TGTGCCAGCAATGCAGGGTATCGTGGCTACACCTTC. This codes for CASNAGYRGYTF.

The J gene is TRBJ1-2, the V gene TRBV29-1; 7 positions match TRBD1. Germline CDR1 reads SQVTM; CDR2 reads ANQGSEA. The CDR3 has 15 residues. The junction had 11 bases not matched to a gene; V was cut back by 3 bases and J by 4 bases. CDR3 residues: CSVEEPTGSIYGYTF. CDR3 nucleotide sequence: TGCAGCGTTGAGGAACCGACAGGGAGTATCTATGGCTACACCTTC.

The chain links TRBV4-2 to TRBJ1-4; D call uncertain. Trimming left V 6 bases short and J 0 bases short, with 8 bases between. Germline lookup yields CDR1 LGHNA and CDR2 YNFKEQ. The CDR3 is 14 amino acids. Written as DNA, the CDR3 is TGTGCCAGCAGTCAGGAAGCAACTAATGAAAAACTGTTTTTT. Amino acid sequence: CASSQEATNEKLFF.

Concerning this clone: At the DNA level, this CDR3 is encoded by other sequences in the same sample as well. J is TRBJ2-1 and V is TRBV28; tentatively, D is TRBD2 (6 bases). This CDR3 has 13 amino acids. V dropped 3 bases and J dropped 6 bases, with 9 bases sitting between them. Germline CDR1 is MDHEN and CDR2 is SYDVKM. The CDR3 region has the DNA TGTGCCAGCAGTTTGGGGGGTAGCAATGAGCAGTTCTTC. Protein sequence: CASSLGGSNEQFF.

This chain joins TRBV7-2 and TRBJ2-3, with no clear D. The germline CDR1 and CDR2 sequences are SGHTA and FQGNSA. This CDR3 region has 15 residues. V was pared by 1 base and J by 2 bases, with 10 bases between. The CDR3 reads CASSLGGWYTDTQYF. CDR3 nucleotide sequence: TGTGCCAGCAGCTTAGGCGGCTGGTACACAGATACGCAGTATTTT.

This clone was recorded once. The chain recombines TRBV15 with TRBJ2-7, with D possibly matching TRBD1 (6 bases). The CDR3 has 13 amino acids. CDR1 and CDR2 (germline): LNHNV, YYDKDF (reference sequence). The V and J ends lost 8 bases and 0 bases respectively, with 11 bases between them. CDR3 in amino acids: CATGAGVSYEQYF. The CDR3 DNA sequence: TGTGCCACCGGAGCAGGGGTCTCCTACGAGCAGTACTTC.

The J gene is TRBJ2-5, the V gene TRBV27, with D maybe TRBD1 (6 bases). The CDR3 covers 14 residues. Trimming took off 3 bases at V and 5 bases at J, with 13 bases between the two ends. Germline V gene lookup returns CDR1 MNHEY and CDR2 SMNVEV (reference sequence). CDR3 nucleotides: TGTGCCAGCAGTTTTCAGGGGCGCGGTGAGACCCAGTACTTC. Protein product: CASSFQGRGETQYF.

As concerns this clone: One end of the junction varies from germline; a read error may be responsible. The CDR3 protein is CSSSLGLPEAFF. CDR3 coding DNA: TGTTCCAGCAGCTTAGGGCTCCCTGAAGCTTTCTTT. The rearrangement joins TRBV7-9 to TRBJ1-1; no clear D. The CDR3 spans 12 residues. Per germline, CDR1 SEHNR and CDR2 FQNEAQ (reference sequence).

The chain employs TRBV19 and TRBJ2-1; 11 bases fit TRBD2. Germline V gene sequence: CDR1 LNHDA, CDR2 SQIVND (reference sequence). Unmatched junction bases numbered 8, after V lost 1 base and J lost 6 bases. There are 17 residues in the CDR3. The CDR3 sequence is CASSIGRLAGLANEQFF. In DNA form, the CDR3 reads TGTGCCAGTAGTATAGGTAGACTAGCGGGACTGGCCAATGAGCAGTTCTTC.

The CDR3 sequence is CASSPPLSNTEAFF. CDR3 DNA: TGTGCCAGCAGCCCCCCTTTGTCGAACACTGAAGCTTTCTTT. The rearrangement links TRBV7-6 to TRBJ1-1; D is uncertain. The CDR3 consists of 14 residues. V dropped 5 bases and J dropped 1 base, with 11 bases sitting between them. The germline V gene has CDR1 SGHVS and CDR2 FNYEAQ.

The chain carries TRBV30 and TRBJ2-1; D might be TRBD2 (6 bases). Germline V gene lookup returns CDR1 GTSNPN and CDR2 SVGIG (reference sequence). V dropped 1 base and J dropped 4 bases, with 17 bases sitting between them. This CDR3 contains 16 residues. CDR3 coding DNA: TGTGCCTGGAGTGCTCTCGGAGGGATAGAATACAATGAGCAGTTCTTC. Translated, it gives CAWSALGGIEYNEQFF.

The chain recombines TRBV6-5 with TRBJ1-1, with D unclear. Trimming removed 7 bases from V and 0 bases from J, with 12 bases in between. The CDR3 consists of 14 residues. The germline gives CDR1 MNHEY, CDR2 SVGAGI. Here the CDR3 DNA reads TGTGCCAGCACCCACGCAGGTGTGAACACTGAAGCTTTCTTT. Protein: CASTHAGVNTEAFF.

The rearrangement uses TRBV5-4 and TRBJ1-1, with 7 bases that match TRBD1. The CDR3 loop spans 14 amino acids. Germline V CDR1 and CDR2: SGHNT, YYREEE (reference sequence). The J segment lost 4 bases and the V segment lost 4 bases, leaving 7 bases of the junction unmatched. The CDR3 region is CASSLRQGATEAFF. In DNA, the CDR3 is TGTGCCAGCAGCCTGAGACAGGGTGCCACTGAAGCTTTCTTT.

The chain joins TRBV7-8 to TRBJ1-2; 10 bases are a match to TRBD1. Trimming took 5 bases from V and 0 from J; bases not matched to a gene: 18. The CDR3 length is 20 residues. Germline V gene data show CDR1 as SGHVS and CDR2 as FQNEAQ. The CDR3 DNA follows: TGTGCCAGCAGCCAATTCCCGGGTGATCGGGGGACAGGGGCTAACTATGGCTACACCTTC. As protein: CASSQFPGDRGTGANYGYTF.

This chain links TRBV14 with TRBJ1-1; tentatively, D is TRBD1 (5 bases). Trimming pared 0 bases from V and 4 bases from J, leaving 12 bases between. Germline V gene data show CDR1 as SGHDN and CDR2 as FVKESK. This CDR3 has 15 residues. The CDR3: CASSQDGRGFTEAFF. In DNA form, the CDR3 reads TGTGCCAGCAGCCAAGATGGACGGGGGTTCACTGAAGCTTTCTTT.

The chain employs TRBV2 and TRBJ2-7; D gene uncertain. Trimming removed 1 base at V and 2 bases at J, with 6 bases between. The CDR3 spans 13 residues. The germline gives CDR1 SNHLY, CDR2 FYNNEI. CDR3 residues: CASSEEQAYEQYF. As DNA, the CDR3 is TGTGCCAGCAGTGAAGAGCAGGCCTACGAGCAGTACTTC.

The chain couples TRBV5-1 to TRBJ2-2, with 8 bases lining up with TRBD2. The CDR3 totals 15 residues. V gave up 4 bases and J gave up 5 bases; unmatched junction bases: 7. CDR1 and CDR2 from the germline V gene are SGHRS and YFSETQ. CDR3 amino acids: CASSRGLGETGELFF. In nucleotides, the CDR3 is TGCGCCAGCAGCCGGGGACTAGGAGAGACCGGGGAGCTGTTTTTT.

The table lists this clone with a few counts. The chain couples TRBV15 to TRBJ2-3; 8 nucleotides agree with TRBD2. Looked up from germline, CDR1 is LNHNV and CDR2 is YYDKDF (reference sequence). Losses at the gene ends were 0 bases for V and 4 bases for J; bases not matched to a gene: 3. The CDR3 has 15 residues. The CDR3 protein is CATSRESGSPDTQYF. Here the CDR3 DNA reads TGTGCCACCAGCAGAGAAAGCGGGAGCCCAGATACGCAGTATTTT. The full variable domain, its missing parts supplied by reference TRBV15 and TRBJ2-3, is DAMVIQNPRYQVTQFGKPVTLSCSQTLNHNVMYWYQQKSSQAPKLLFHYYDKDFNNEADTPDNFQSRRPNTSFCFLDIRSPGLGDTAMYLCATSRESGSPDTQYFGPGTRLTVL.

The chain is built from TRBV6-5 and TRBJ1-1; D is unclear. Germline values: CDR1 MNHEY, CDR2 SVGAGI. The V end was cut by 5 bases, the J end by 4 bases, with 5 bases between. This CDR3 is built from 11 residues. In DNA, the CDR3 is TGTGCCAGCAGTCTAGGCACTGAAGCTTTCTTT. Amino acids: CASSLGTEAFF.

J is TRBJ2-7 and V is TRBV6-5; tentatively, D is TRBD1 (5 bases). Trimming left V 6 bases short and J 3 bases short, with 15 bases between. CDR1 MNHEY and CDR2 SVGAGI come from the germline V gene. The CDR3 covers 14 residues. Here the CDR3 DNA reads TGTGCCAGCAGCTTTGCCCTAGGGGACTACGAGCAGTACTTC. Protein sequence: CASSFALGDYEQYF.